The next 13 T cell receptor beta chains were all read from a single sample in a study of molecular identifiers for immune sequencing clone quantification. TCRdb processed the PCR reads anew with MiXCR; each CDR3 protein has one entry. The sample lists approximately 320,000 distinct CDR3 sequences; about 22% were seen once. The sample comprised naive CD8+ T cells from blood, with Jurkat cell RNA spiked in. Described subset: FACS-sorted CD8+CD4-CCR7+CD45RA+ naive T cells. Receptors originate from a human donor in good health. Some libraries in this study had Jurkat cell RNA spiked in.

A remark on this clonotype: Possible read error: a much larger clone is one base away. The V gene is TRBV2, the J gene TRBJ2-3; tentatively, D is TRBD1 (5 bases). The CDR3 is made up of 13 amino acids. V shed 0 bases and J shed 5 bases, with 6 bases lying between them. From germline, CDR1 is SNHLY and CDR2 FYNNEI. The CDR3 bases are TGTGCCAGCAGTGAAGCCAGGGAAGATACGCAGTATTTT. Amino acid sequence: CASSEAREDTQYF.

This clonotype has more than one count but fewer than ten. The chain links TRBV19 to TRBJ2-2; D is unresolved. CDR1 is LNHDA and CDR2 is SQIVND in the germline V gene (reference sequence). CDR3 length equals 15 residues. The V end lost 6 bases, the J end lost 6 bases, and 17 bases lay between the germline ends. CDR3 coding DNA: TGTGCCAGTAGGATCACCGGGTGGTCGGCCGGGGAGCTGTTTTTT. This sequence encodes CASRITGWSAGELFF.

In its sample, this clonotype was seen many times. The rearrangement joins TRBV29-1 to TRBJ1-4; 7 positions match TRBD1. This CDR3 has 15 amino acids. In germline, CDR1 is SQVTM, CDR2 ANQGSEA. V dropped 6 bases and J dropped 3; count of bases not matched to a gene: 10. CDR3 sequence: CSVTGADLANEKLFF. The DNA for the CDR3 is TGCAGCGTAACAGGGGCGGATTTGGCTAATGAAAAACTGTTTTTT.

The sample holds many counts of this clonotype. The chain joins TRBV27 to TRBJ2-3; perhaps TRBD1 as D (5 bases). The CDR3 runs 14 residues. The ends were cut back, 4 bases at V and 3 bases at J, with 11 bases in the middle. Germline V gives CDR1 MNHEY, CDR2 SMNVEV (reference sequence). The CDR3 nucleotides are TGTGCCAGCAGTTCCGCAGGGCGAACAGATACGCAGTATTTT. Protein product: CASSSAGRTDTQYF.

There are a few counts of this clonotype. One junction end disagrees with the germline gene, perhaps due to a read error. The chain recombines TRBV6-5 with TRBJ1-2, with D possibly being TRBD1 (5 bases). This CDR3 has 13 residues. CDR1 is MNHEY, CDR2 SVGAGI, per germline. The CDR3 loop reads CASSLGTNHGYTF. Written as DNA, the CDR3 is TGTGCCAGCAGTCTTGGGACTAACCATGGCTACACCTTC.

The rearrangement joins TRBV2 to TRBJ2-1; 10 bases fit TRBD2. CDR1 is SNHLY, CDR2 FYNNEI, per germline. The CDR3 is 14 residues long. The V gene end was trimmed by 11 bases and the J gene end by 6 bases; junction bases not matched to a gene: 10. This CDR3 is CAGKRPSGSNEQFF. The CDR3, as DNA: TGTGCCGGCAAACGGCCTAGCGGGAGCAATGAGCAGTTCTTC.

V and J are TRBV4-2 and TRBJ2-5; 7 bases are a match to TRBD2. This CDR3 has 16 residues. V dropped 0 bases and J dropped 3; count of bases not matched to a gene: 7. Looked up from germline, CDR1 is LGHNA and CDR2 is YNFKEQ. CDR3 nucleotide sequence: TGTGCCAGCAGCCAAGATCTTGCGGGGGTGGAAGAGACCCAGTACTTC. Translated, it gives CASSQDLAGVEETQYF.

In regard to this clonotype: A much more abundant neighbour one base away suggests this may be a read error. This chain uses TRBV28 with TRBJ2-7; 9 bases are shared with TRBD2. Germline V lookup: CDR1 MDHEN, CDR2 SYDVKM. There are 14 residues in the CDR3. CDR3: CACSRLAASYEQYF. The CDR3 DNA reads TGTGCCTGCAGCAGACTAGCGGCCTCCTACGAGCAGTACTTC.

The chain couples TRBV30 to TRBJ2-3, with D perhaps matching TRBD1 (6 bases). Germline V lookup: CDR1 GTSNPN, CDR2 SVGIG (reference sequence). V lost 2 bases, J lost 3 bases, and 12 bases lay in between. There are 14 residues in the CDR3. CDR3 region: CAWSMAGVTDTQYF. As DNA, the CDR3 is TGTGCCTGGAGTATGGCAGGGGTGACAGATACGCAGTATTTT.

This clonotype was counted between two and nine times. V is TRBV6-2 or TRBV6-3 and J is TRBJ1-5, with 10 bases fitting TRBD1. This CDR3 contains 14 residues. J lost 9 bases, V lost 2 bases, and 4 bases had no gene match. CDR1 and CDR2 from the germline V gene are MNHEY and SVGEGT. This CDR3 reads CASSYPGQGRPQHF. DNA for the CDR3: TGTGCCAGCAGTTACCCGGGACAGGGGCGGCCCCAGCATTTT.

This chain uses TRBV28 with TRBJ1-4; no reliable D call. The V and J ends lost 9 bases and 4 bases respectively, with 15 bases between them. This CDR3 region has 14 residues. The germline CDR1 and CDR2 sequences are MDHEN and SYDVKM. CDR3 sequence reads: CASWGWGNNEKLFF. The CDR3 DNA sequence: TGTGCCAGTTGGGGATGGGGAAATAATGAAAAACTGTTTTTT.

This clonotype was picked up one time. One end of the junction does not line up with germline, which may come from a read error. The chain combines TRBV19 with TRBJ1-5, with 7 bases lining up with TRBD1. The CDR3 loop spans 15 amino acids. Germline CDR1 is LNHDA and CDR2 is SQIVND (reference sequence). CDR3 nucleotides: TGTGCCGGTAGGAAAGCGGGACAGACGCAATTTTCCCAGCATTTT. This encodes CAGRKAGQTQFSQHF.

This clonotype came up many times. The CDR3 DNA reads as TGTGCCAGCAGTTCCTCAGGGGGGTACGAGCAGTACTTC. This gives the protein CASSSSGGYEQYF. The chain has TRBV27 and TRBJ2-7; D perhaps matches TRBD1 (7 bases). Germline CDR1 MNHEY, CDR2 SMNVEV (reference sequence). V was cut by 4 bases and J by 4 bases, with 11 bases left in between. CDR3 length: 13 amino acids.